The T cell receptor beta chain under discussion was sequenced for a study of cytomegalovirus exposure and HLA in healthy donors. Trimming removed 6 bases from V and 6 bases from J, with 5 bases in between. The CDR3 loop spans 10 amino acids. The germline V gene has CDR1 MDHEN and CDR2 SYDVKM. A note on this clone: Within the sample, other DNA sequences also encode this same CDR3.

PCR employed 60 Vbeta and 13 Jbeta primers. Only in-frame clones appear in the TCRdb table, and some are missing; sequencing was by immunoSEQ multiplex PCR. The ten most abundant clones cover 0.9% to 1.4% of a sample with about 200,000 clones. This sequence originates from a girl aged 2-15 years in good health and CMV-seropositive. This chain joins TRBV28 and TRBJ1-2; D is uncertain. The sequencing input was PBMCs. CDR3 in amino acids: CASSSDGYTF. The CDR3 region has the DNA TGTGCCAGCAGCTCAGATGGCTACACCTTC.